This TCR beta chain was retrieved from a study of blood T cell repertoires in COVID-19. At the level of the study: Sites in the United States, Italy and Spain provided acute and convalescent COVID-19 samples. In each case, the material was cDNA or gDNA derived from T cells, B-cell-depleted T cells, or PBMCs.

Authors' data handling: Reference gene primer amplification yielded estimated nucleated cell counts. Profiled with immunoSEQ multiplex PCR; TCRdb holds only in-frame clones, not every one. Clone size and the V and J calls come from that table; the DNA yielded D and trimming. The sample lists 150,000 or so clones, approximately 87% occurring once. The germline CDR1 and CDR2 sequences are SGHTA and FQGNSA. Trimming shortened V by 7 bases and J by 8 bases, and 17 bases separated the two germline ends. The CDR3 extends over 14 amino acids. This clone was counted a single time. The rearrangement links TRBV7-2 to TRBJ1-4; a possible D gene is TRBD1 (5 bases). This sequence originates from a man at least 80 years old with acute or convalescent COVID-19. The sequencing sample was made of peripheral blood. CDR3 region: CASTVGGGIEKLFF. The DNA for the CDR3 is TGTGCCAGCACCGTGGGCGGGGGGATCGAAAAACTGTTTTTT.